This TCR beta chain is drawn from a study of shared clonotypes between healthy human individuals. The wider study: Three plates each covered CD4 naive and memory; CD8 naive two, CD8 memory one. Study-level results: Clonotypes not shared had lower generation probabilities than those common to all four donors.

In germline, CDR1 is MNHNY, CDR2 SVGAGI (reference sequence). This CDR3 is built from 15 residues. V lost 0 bases and J 2 bases, leaving 9 bases between the germline ends. Remarks on this clone: Its matching antigen is unknown. The sample holds other DNA sequences that translate to the same CDR3.

Recent vaccinations or acute infections were absent in the healthy HIV-negative adult donors. Replicate PCRs for sorted subsets used about 200 ng DNA; this equaled around 28,000 T cell genomes. Only in-frame clones appear in the TCRdb table, and some are missing; sequencing was by immunoSEQ multiplex PCR. Of over a million clones listed, about 75% are singletons. Sequenced input: memory CD4+ T cells sorted from blood. Subset reported: CD45RA-negative fraction. The source of this sequence is a man in his late teens or twenties in good health. The chain links TRBV6-6 to TRBJ2-3, with a weak D call TRBD2 (7 bases). The CDR3 region has the DNA TGTGCCAGCAGTTACTCTCGGGGGGCCACAGATACGCAGTATTTT. This codes for CASSYSRGATDTQYF.